This T cell receptor beta chain appears in the sequencing data of a study of blood T cell repertoires in COVID-19. Study details: COVID-19 samples from acute and convalescent phases originated in the United States, Italy and Spain. T cells, B-cell-depleted T cells, or PBMCs supplied cDNA or gDNA.

V trimming: 5 bases; J trimming: 5 bases; junction bases outside the gene matches: 5. In germline, CDR1 is SEHNR, CDR2 FQNEAQ (reference sequence). The CDR3 runs 13 residues. Under the authors' procedure: Nucleated cell counts were estimated from reference gene primer amplification. Clones were read by immunoSEQ multiplex PCR, and TCRdb kept only the in-frame ones, dropping some. For V, J and clone size, that table is used; D and trimming come from the DNA. The table lists 160,000 or so clones, roughly 80% of them singletons. The specimen was peripheral blood. V and J are TRBV7-9 and TRBJ1-1; TRBD1 matches at 7 bases. The receptor comes from a woman in her 70s with acute or convalescent COVID-19. As DNA, the CDR3 is TGTGCCAGCAGCGCAGGGGGGAAGACTGAAGCTTTCTTT. Encoded protein: CASSAGGKTEAFF.